This TCR beta chain was identified in a study of CD8+ T cells in alopecia areata. cDNA serving as the sequencing template came from extracted, reverse transcribed RNA. The data were produced by immunoSEQ multiplex PCR, yet TCRdb's version contains in-frame clones alone and is incomplete. The repertoire consists of 150,000 or so clones, with approximately 50% occurring once and the leading ten covering roughly 6.8%. Patients with alopecia areata provided lesional scalp punch biopsies as well as peripheral blood. The CDR3 totals 13 residues. Trimming removed 5 bases at V and 1 base at J, with 9 bases between. The V gene's germline CDR1 is SGHAT and CDR2 FQNNGV.

Material: CD4+ T cells sorted from blood. The sequence derives from a human donor with alopecia areata. The rearrangement uses TRBV11-2 and TRBJ2-7, with D possibly TRBD1 on 5 matching bases. CDR3 DNA: TGTGCCAGCAGCCAAGGGGATTCCTACGAGCAGTACTTC. It codes for CASSQGDSYEQYF.